This T cell receptor (beta chain) emerged from a study of ipilimumab plus nivolumab after autologous stem cell transplantation. Patients got ipilimumab 1 mg/kg beginning 14 to 28 days post-transplant. The protocol was immunoSEQ multiplex PCR, while the TCRdb copy is restricted to in-frame clones and leaves out a portion. The sample has about 16,000 clones; 71% are singletons. This CDR3 contains 15 residues. Germline assignment: CDR1 MNHEY and CDR2 SMNVEV (reference sequence). J gave up 3 bases and V 2 bases, and 3 bases lay outside the gene matches. The material was PBMCs, obtained in a trial of ipilimumab plus nivolumab as post-transplant consolidation. This chain links TRBV27 with TRBJ2-1; 8 bases line up with TRBD1. The clonotype comes from a male donor with diffuse large B-cell lymphoma. CDR3 residues: CASSLRQGLYNEQFF. CDR3 DNA: TGTGCCAGCAGTTTACGACAGGGGCTCTACAATGAGCAGTTCTTC.